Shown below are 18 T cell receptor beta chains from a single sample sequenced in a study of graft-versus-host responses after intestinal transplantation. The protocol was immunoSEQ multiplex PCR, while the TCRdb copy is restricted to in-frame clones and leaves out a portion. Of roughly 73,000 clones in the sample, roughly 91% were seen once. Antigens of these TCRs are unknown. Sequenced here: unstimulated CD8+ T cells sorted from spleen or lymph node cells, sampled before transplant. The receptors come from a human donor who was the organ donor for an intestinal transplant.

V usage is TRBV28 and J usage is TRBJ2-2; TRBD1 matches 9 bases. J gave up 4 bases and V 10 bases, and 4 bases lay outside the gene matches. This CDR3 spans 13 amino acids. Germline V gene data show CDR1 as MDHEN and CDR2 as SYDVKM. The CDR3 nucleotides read TGTGCCACCACAGGGGGCAGCACCGGGGAGCTGTTTTTT. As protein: CATTGGSTGELFF.

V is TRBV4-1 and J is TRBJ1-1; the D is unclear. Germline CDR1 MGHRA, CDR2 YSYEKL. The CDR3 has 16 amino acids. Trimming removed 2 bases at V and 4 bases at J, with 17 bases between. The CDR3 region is CASSQSVAQTVTEAFF. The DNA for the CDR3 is TGCGCCAGCAGCCAATCCGTCGCGCAGACCGTCACTGAAGCTTTCTTT.

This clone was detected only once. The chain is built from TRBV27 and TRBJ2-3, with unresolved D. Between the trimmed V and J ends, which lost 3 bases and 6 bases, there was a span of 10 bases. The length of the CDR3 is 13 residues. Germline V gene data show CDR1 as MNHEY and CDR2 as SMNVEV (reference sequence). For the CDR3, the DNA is TGTGCCAGCAGTTTTAGTGCGCAGGATACGCAGTATTTT. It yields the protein CASSFSAQDTQYF.

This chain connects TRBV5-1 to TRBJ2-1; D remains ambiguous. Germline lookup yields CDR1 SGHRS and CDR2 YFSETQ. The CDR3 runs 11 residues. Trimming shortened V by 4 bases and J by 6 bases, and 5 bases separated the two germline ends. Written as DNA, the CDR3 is TGCGCCAGCAGCCTCAGCAATGAGCAGTTCTTC. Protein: CASSLSNEQFF.

This CDR3 reads CASSYLDSRNSPLHF. CDR3 in DNA: TGTGCCAGCAGTTACTTGGACAGTCGAAACTCACCCCTCCACTTT. J is TRBJ1-6 and V is TRBV6-5, with a weak D call TRBD1 (6 bases). This CDR3 comprises 15 residues. The germline gives CDR1 MNHEY, CDR2 SVGAGI. Trimming stripped 1 base from V and 10 bases from J, with 14 bases between.

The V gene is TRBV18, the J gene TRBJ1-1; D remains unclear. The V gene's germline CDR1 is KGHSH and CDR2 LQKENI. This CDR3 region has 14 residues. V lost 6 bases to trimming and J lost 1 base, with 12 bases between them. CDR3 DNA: TGTGCCAGCTCTAAGTTTCCCGGGAACACTGAAGCTTTCTTT. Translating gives CASSKFPGNTEAFF.

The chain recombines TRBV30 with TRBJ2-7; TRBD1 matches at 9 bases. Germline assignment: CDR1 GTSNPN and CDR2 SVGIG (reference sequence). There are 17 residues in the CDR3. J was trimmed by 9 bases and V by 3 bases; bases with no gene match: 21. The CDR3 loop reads CAWRPGPGQGVLDRQYF. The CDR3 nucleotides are TGTGCCTGGAGACCCGGTCCGGGACAGGGAGTCCTGGATCGGCAGTACTTC.

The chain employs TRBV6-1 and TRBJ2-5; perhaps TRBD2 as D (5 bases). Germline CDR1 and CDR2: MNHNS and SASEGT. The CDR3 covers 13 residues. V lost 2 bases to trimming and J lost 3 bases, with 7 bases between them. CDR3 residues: CASSESAEETQYF. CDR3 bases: TGTGCCAGCAGTGAATCAGCGGAAGAGACCCAGTACTTC.

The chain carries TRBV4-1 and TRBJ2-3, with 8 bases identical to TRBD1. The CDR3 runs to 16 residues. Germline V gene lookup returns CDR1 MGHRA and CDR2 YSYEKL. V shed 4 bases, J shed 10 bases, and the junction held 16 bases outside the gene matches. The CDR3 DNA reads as TGCGCCAGCAGCCTCAGGGGGCCCTGGATCTCAGGTGCGCAGTATTTT. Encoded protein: CASSLRGPWISGAQYF.

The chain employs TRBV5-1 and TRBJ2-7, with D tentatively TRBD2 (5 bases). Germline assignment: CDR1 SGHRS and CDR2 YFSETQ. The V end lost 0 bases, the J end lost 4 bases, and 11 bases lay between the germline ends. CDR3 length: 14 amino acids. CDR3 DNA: TGCGCCAGCAGCTTGGAAGGGAGTCCGTACGAGCAGTACTTC. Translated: CASSLEGSPYEQYF.

CDR3 in DNA: TGTGCCAGCAGTTTAGGTACCGCAGGGGGCCGGGAAGAGACCCAGTACTTC. This sequence encodes CASSLGTAGGREETQYF. The chain couples TRBV28 to TRBJ2-5, with 8 nucleotides matching TRBD1. The germline V gene encodes CDR1 MDHEN and CDR2 SYDVKM. The length of the CDR3 is 17 residues. V lost 2 bases and J lost 3; bases outside the gene matches: 11. The full variable domain, its missing parts supplied by reference TRBV28 and TRBJ2-5, is DVKVTQSSRYLVKRTGEKVFLECVQDMDHENMFWYRQDPGLGLRLIYFSYDVKMKEKGDIPEGYSVSREKKERFSLILESASTNQTSMYLCASSLGTAGGREETQYFGPGTRLLVL.

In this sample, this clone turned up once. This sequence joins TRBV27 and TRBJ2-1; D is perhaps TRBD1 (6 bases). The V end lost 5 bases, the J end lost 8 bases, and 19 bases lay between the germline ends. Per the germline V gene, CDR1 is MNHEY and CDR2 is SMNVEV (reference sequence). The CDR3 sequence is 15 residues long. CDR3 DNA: TGTGCCAGCAGTCTCACAGGGATGACCTTAGATGAGCAGTTCTTC. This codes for CASSLTGMTLDEQFF.

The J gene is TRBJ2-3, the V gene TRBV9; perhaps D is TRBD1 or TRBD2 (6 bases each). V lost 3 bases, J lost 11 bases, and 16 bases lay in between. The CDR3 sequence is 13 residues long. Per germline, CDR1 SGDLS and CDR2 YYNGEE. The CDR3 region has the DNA TGTGCCAGCAGCGCCCGAAGGGGGGCTGTGCAGTATTTT. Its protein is CASSARRGAVQYF.

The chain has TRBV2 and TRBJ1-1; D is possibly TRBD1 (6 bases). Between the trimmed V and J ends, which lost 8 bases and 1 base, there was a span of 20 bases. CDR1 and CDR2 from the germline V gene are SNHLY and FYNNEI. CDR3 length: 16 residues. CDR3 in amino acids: CASEGAPGAGNTEAFF. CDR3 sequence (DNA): TGTGCCAGCGAGGGAGCTCCGGGGGCGGGGAACACTGAAGCTTTCTTT.

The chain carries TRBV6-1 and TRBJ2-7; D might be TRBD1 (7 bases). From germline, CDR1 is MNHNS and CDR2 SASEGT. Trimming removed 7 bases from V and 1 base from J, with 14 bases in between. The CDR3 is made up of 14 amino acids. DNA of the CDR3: TGTGCCAGCAATGCCAGGGGGGTTTCCTACGAGCAGTACTTC. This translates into CASNARGVSYEQYF.

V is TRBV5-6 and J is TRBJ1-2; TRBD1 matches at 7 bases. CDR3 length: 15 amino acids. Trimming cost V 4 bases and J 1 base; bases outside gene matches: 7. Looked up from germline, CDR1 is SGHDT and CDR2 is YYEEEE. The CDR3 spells CASSADRTLNYGYTF. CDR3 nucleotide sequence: TGTGCCAGCAGCGCGGACAGGACTCTTAACTATGGCTACACCTTC.

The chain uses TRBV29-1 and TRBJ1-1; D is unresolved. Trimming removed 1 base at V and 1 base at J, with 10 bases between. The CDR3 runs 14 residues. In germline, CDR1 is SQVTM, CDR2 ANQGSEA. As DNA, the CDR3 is TGCAGCGTTGAAGTCCGAAGGACGAACACTGAAGCTTTCTTT. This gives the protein CSVEVRRTNTEAFF.

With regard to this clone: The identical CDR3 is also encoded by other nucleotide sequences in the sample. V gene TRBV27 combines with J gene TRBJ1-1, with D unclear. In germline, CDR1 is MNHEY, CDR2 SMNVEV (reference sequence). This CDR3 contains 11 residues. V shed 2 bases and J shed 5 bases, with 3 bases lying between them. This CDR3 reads CASSLGTEAFF. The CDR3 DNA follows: TGTGCCAGCAGTTTAGGTACTGAAGCTTTCTTT.